This T cell receptor (beta chain) originates from a study of shared clonotypes between healthy human individuals. With respect to this clone: The germline gene is not matched at one end of the junction; a read error may be the cause.

CD45RO negativity and positive selection for CCR7 defined naive CD8 cells, a population that excluded terminally differentiated effector memory CD45RA+ cells. TCRdb keeps only in-frame clones here, not all; method: immunoSEQ multiplex PCR. This table holds approximately 740,000 clones, approximately 92% found once. CDR1 SEHNR and CDR2 FQNEAQ come from the germline V gene (reference sequence). CDR3 length: 12 amino acids. The sequence was obtained from a man aged 30 to 39 in good health. The sequencing input was naive CD8+ T cells sorted from blood. The chain uses TRBV7-9 and TRBJ2-7, with D hard to call. The chain's CDR3 is CANSLTSYEQYF. The CDR3 bases are TGTGCCAACAGCTTAACCTCCTACGAGCAGTACTTC.